This is a list of T cell receptor beta chains from one sample in a study of shared clonotypes between healthy human individuals. The table came from immunoSEQ multiplex PCR; TCRdb's copy has only in-frame clones and leaves some out. The sample contains roughly 640,000 clones, approximately 97% of which appear only once. Sequencing was carried out using naive CD4+ T cells sorted from blood. Receptors originate from a young woman in good health. Both conserved end residues are part of each CDR3. The D gene is left open where the match is weak. For some rows the clone size is stated as once, few or many, or as a class when expanded; others skip it.

d_call: TRBD2
clone_size: once
v_call: TRBV27
j_call: TRBJ2-3
cdr3_aa: CASGGRAGGPFVDTQYF
cdr3_nt: TGTGCCAGCGGAGGACGAGCGGGAGGGCCTTTTGTAGATACGCAGTATTTT

d_call: TRBD1
clone_size: -
v_call: TRBV30
j_call: TRBJ1-5
cdr3_aa: CAWAGGANPNQPQHF
cdr3_nt: TGTGCCTGGGCAGGGGGCGCGAATCCCAATCAGCCCCAGCATTTT

d_call: TRBD1
clone_size: -
v_call: TRBV5-1
j_call: TRBJ2-6
cdr3_aa: CASSSQGQGHPGANVLTF
cdr3_nt: TGCGCCAGCAGCTCCCAGGGACAGGGACACCCTGGGGCCAACGTCCTGACTTTC

d_call: TRBD1
clone_size: -
v_call: TRBV30
j_call: TRBJ1-4
cdr3_aa: CAWSRFIIGDRGIRELFF
cdr3_nt: TGTGCCTGGAGTCGTTTTATCATAGGGGACAGGGGGATTCGGGAACTGTTTTTT

d_call: -
clone_size: -
v_call: TRBV2
j_call: TRBJ2-7
cdr3_aa: CASSDYGNYEQYF
cdr3_nt: TGTGCCAGCAGTGATTACGGTAACTACGAGCAGTACTTC

d_call: TRBD2
clone_size: -
v_call: TRBV11-2
j_call: TRBJ2-2
cdr3_aa: CASSFGLAGGRTGELFF
cdr3_nt: TGTGCCAGCAGCTTCGGTCTAGCGGGAGGACGGACCGGGGAGCTGTTTTTT

d_call: TRBD2
clone_size: -
v_call: TRBV13
j_call: TRBJ2-7
cdr3_aa: CASSLAFGTSETYEQYF
cdr3_nt: TGTGCCAGCAGCTTAGCTTTCGGGACTAGCGAAACCTACGAGCAGTACTTC

d_call: -
clone_size: -
v_call: TRBV28
j_call: TRBJ2-7
cdr3_aa: CASSPGGGSSYEQYF
cdr3_nt: TGTGCCAGCTCCCCCGGAGGAGGGAGTTCCTACGAGCAGTACTTC

d_call: TRBD2
clone_size: -
v_call: TRBV28
j_call: TRBJ2-1
cdr3_aa: CASSLGREGLNEQFF
cdr3_nt: TGTGCCAGCAGTTTAGGGCGGGAGGGCCTCAATGAGCAGTTCTTC

d_call: TRBD2
clone_size: -
v_call: TRBV27
j_call: TRBJ2-7
cdr3_aa: CASSLRGRADYEQYF
cdr3_nt: TGTGCCAGCAGTTTACGTGGGAGGGCCGACTACGAGCAGTACTTC

d_call: -
clone_size: -
v_call: TRBV28
j_call: TRBJ2-1
cdr3_aa: CASSPGGGTYNEQFF
cdr3_nt: TGTGCCAGCAGCCCTGGGGGTGGGACATACAATGAGCAGTTCTTC

d_call: -
clone_size: -
v_call: TRBV28
j_call: TRBJ2-4
cdr3_aa: CASSPNMGRLAKNIQYF
cdr3_nt: TGTGCCAGCAGTCCTAATATGGGACGGCTAGCCAAAAACATTCAGTACTTC

d_call: -
clone_size: -
v_call: TRBV25-1
j_call: TRBJ2-7
cdr3_aa: CASSALYGGYEQYF
cdr3_nt: TGTGCCAGCAGTGCTCTCTACGGAGGCTACGAGCAGTACTTC

d_call: -
clone_size: -
v_call: TRBV18
j_call: TRBJ1-1
cdr3_aa: CASSPPGFEAFF
cdr3_nt: TGTGCCAGCTCACCACCCGGCTTTGAAGCTTTCTTT

d_call: -
clone_size: few
v_call: TRBV15
j_call: TRBJ1-2
cdr3_aa: CATSGDFYGYTF
cdr3_nt: TGTGCCACCAGCGGGGACTTCTATGGCTACACCTTC

d_call: -
clone_size: -
v_call: TRBV5-1
j_call: TRBJ2-6
cdr3_aa: CASATGILNFSGANVLTF
cdr3_nt: TGCGCCAGCGCCACAGGGATCCTTAATTTCTCTGGGGCCAACGTCCTGACTTTC

d_call: -
clone_size: few
v_call: TRBV19
j_call: TRBJ1-5
cdr3_aa: CASSIDGGTEPQHF
cdr3_nt: TGTGCCAGTAGTATAGACGGGGGTACCGAGCCCCAGCATTTT

d_call: -
clone_size: -
v_call: TRBV18
j_call: TRBJ2-5
cdr3_aa: CASSPRQEETQYF
cdr3_nt: TGTGCCAGCTCACCTAGACAGGAAGAGACCCAGTACTTC

d_call: TRBD1
clone_size: -
v_call: TRBV28
j_call: TRBJ1-2
cdr3_aa: CASSSSGDSYGYTF
cdr3_nt: TGTGCCAGCAGTTCTTCCGGGGACAGCTATGGCTACACCTTC

d_call: TRBD1
clone_size: -
v_call: TRBV2
j_call: TRBJ2-3
cdr3_aa: CASGGTGSDTQYF
cdr3_nt: TGTGCCAGCGGGGGGACAGGGAGCGATACGCAGTATTTT

d_call: -
clone_size: -
v_call: TRBV7-8
j_call: TRBJ1-5
cdr3_aa: CASSLAASGRISNQPQHF
cdr3_nt: TGTGCCAGCAGCTTAGCCGCATCGGGACGGATTAGCAATCAGCCCCAGCATTTT

d_call: -
clone_size: -
v_call: TRBV6-6
j_call: TRBJ1-2
cdr3_aa: CASSSRYIYGYTF
cdr3_nt: TGTGCCAGCAGTTCCCGTTACATCTATGGCTACACCTTC

d_call: TRBD1
clone_size: -
v_call: TRBV6-6
j_call: TRBJ2-5
cdr3_aa: CASSPQGAQETQYF
cdr3_nt: TGTGCCAGCAGCCCACAGGGGGCCCAAGAGACCCAGTACTTC

d_call: TRBD2
clone_size: -
v_call: TRBV11-2
j_call: TRBJ2-3
cdr3_aa: CASSLGLAGSTDTQYF
cdr3_nt: TGTGCCAGCAGCTTAGGACTAGCGGGCTCCACAGATACGCAGTATTTT

d_call: -
clone_size: -
v_call: TRBV21-1
j_call: TRBJ1-4
cdr3_aa: CASSNGNAPTNEKLFF
cdr3_nt: TGTGCCAGCAGCAACGGGAACGCCCCCACTAATGAAAAACTGTTTTTT

d_call: -
clone_size: -
v_call: TRBV28
j_call: TRBJ1-4
cdr3_aa: CASSWGGVDEKLFF
cdr3_nt: TGTGCCAGCAGTTGGGGCGGGGTTGACGAAAAACTGTTTTTT

d_call: -
clone_size: -
v_call: TRBV10-1
j_call: TRBJ1-1
cdr3_aa: CASSATVSETEAFF
cdr3_nt: TGCGCCAGCAGTGCCACCGTGTCAGAAACTGAAGCTTTCTTT

d_call: TRBD1
clone_size: -
v_call: TRBV19
j_call: TRBJ2-7
cdr3_aa: CASRDTGQAAYEQYF
cdr3_nt: TGTGCCAGTAGAGACACTGGACAGGCGGCATACGAGCAGTACTTC

d_call: -
clone_size: -
v_call: TRBV7-9
j_call: TRBJ1-5
cdr3_aa: CASSLRVNQPQHF
cdr3_nt: TGTGCCAGCAGCTTAAGGGTTAATCAGCCCCAGCATTTT

d_call: -
clone_size: -
v_call: TRBV5-5
j_call: TRBJ2-3
cdr3_aa: CASSLNSGRTDTQYF
cdr3_nt: TGTGCCAGCAGCTTGAATTCAGGGCGCACAGATACGCAGTATTTT

d_call: -
clone_size: -
v_call: TRBV10-3
j_call: TRBJ1-4
cdr3_aa: CAISGGSTNEKLFF
cdr3_nt: TGTGCCATCAGTGGCGGCAGCACTAATGAAAAACTGTTTTTT

d_call: -
clone_size: -
v_call: TRBV2
j_call: TRBJ2-7
cdr3_aa: CASSEFGVEQYF
cdr3_nt: TGTGCCAGCAGTGAATTCGGGGTGGAGCAGTACTTC

d_call: TRBD2
clone_size: -
v_call: TRBV5-6
j_call: TRBJ2-5
cdr3_aa: CASSLGWSGRAKETQYF
cdr3_nt: TGTGCCAGCAGCTTAGGGTGGAGCGGGAGGGCCAAAGAGACCCAGTACTTC

d_call: TRBD2
clone_size: -
v_call: TRBV28
j_call: TRBJ2-1
cdr3_aa: CASSSTGTSGGNEQFF
cdr3_nt: TGTGCCAGCAGTTCGACCGGGACTAGCGGGGGGAATGAGCAGTTCTTC

d_call: -
clone_size: -
v_call: TRBV6-6
j_call: TRBJ2-2
cdr3_aa: CASSYLESGELFF
cdr3_nt: TGTGCCAGCAGTTACCTGGAGAGCGGGGAGCTGTTTTTT

d_call: -
clone_size: -
v_call: TRBV19
j_call: TRBJ1-3
cdr3_aa: CASTRGSSGNTIYF
cdr3_nt: TGTGCCAGTACGCGGGGGTCATCTGGAAACACCATATATTTT

d_call: TRBD2
clone_size: -
v_call: TRBV7-9
j_call: TRBJ2-3
cdr3_aa: CASSETSGTGTDTQYF
cdr3_nt: TGTGCCAGCTCAGAGACTAGCGGGACTGGCACAGATACGCAGTATTTT